This T cell receptor (beta chain) was observed in a study of T-cell memory formation after mild COVID-19. Findings and limits, study-wide: Later expanders leaned CD4+, whereas clones that contracted between day 15 and 85 were balanced CD4/CD8. Nothing confirmed that second-wave clones peaking on day 37 were specific for SARS-CoV-2.

Germline V lookup: CDR1 KGHDR, CDR2 SFDVKD. CDR3 length: 11 residues. Trimming removed 5 bases at V and 6 bases at J, with 5 bases between. To note about this clonotype: The antigen is undetermined.

TCRdb re-called the 5' RACE reads through MiXCR, storing one row per CDR3 protein. The table lists about 470,000 distinct CDR3 sequences, around 27% of them singletons. The sequence was obtained from an adult woman who had mild COVID-19 (a few samples of this study predate the infection). Cell type and time point are not known. Source material: PBMCs or a T cell subset sorted from them (not recorded which). The chain has TRBV24-1 and TRBJ2-3; D is undetermined. CDR3: CATSAEDTQYF. The CDR3 nucleotides are TGTGCCACCAGTGCTGAGGATACGCAGTATTTT.